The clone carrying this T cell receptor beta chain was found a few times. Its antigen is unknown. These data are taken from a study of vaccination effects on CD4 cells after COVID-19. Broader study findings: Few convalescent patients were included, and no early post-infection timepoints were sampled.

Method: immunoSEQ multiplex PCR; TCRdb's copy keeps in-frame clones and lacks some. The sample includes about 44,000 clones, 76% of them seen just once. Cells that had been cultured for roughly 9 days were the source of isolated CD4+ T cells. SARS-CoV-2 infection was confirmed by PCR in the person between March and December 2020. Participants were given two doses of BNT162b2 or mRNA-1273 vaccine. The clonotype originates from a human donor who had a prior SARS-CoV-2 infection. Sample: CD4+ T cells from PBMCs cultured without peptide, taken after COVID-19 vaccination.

CDR3 coding DNA: TGTGCCAGCAGCCAAGAGCCAGGGGGGACCTACGAGCAGTACTTC. Residues: CASSQEPGGTYEQYF. V usage is TRBV3-1 (or the pseudogene TRBV3-2) and J usage is TRBJ2-7, with a possible D match to TRBD1 (7 bases). Germline V CDR1 and CDR2: LGHDT, YNNKEL (reference sequence). The CDR3 extends over 15 amino acids. V was pared by 0 bases and J by 2 bases, with 11 bases between.